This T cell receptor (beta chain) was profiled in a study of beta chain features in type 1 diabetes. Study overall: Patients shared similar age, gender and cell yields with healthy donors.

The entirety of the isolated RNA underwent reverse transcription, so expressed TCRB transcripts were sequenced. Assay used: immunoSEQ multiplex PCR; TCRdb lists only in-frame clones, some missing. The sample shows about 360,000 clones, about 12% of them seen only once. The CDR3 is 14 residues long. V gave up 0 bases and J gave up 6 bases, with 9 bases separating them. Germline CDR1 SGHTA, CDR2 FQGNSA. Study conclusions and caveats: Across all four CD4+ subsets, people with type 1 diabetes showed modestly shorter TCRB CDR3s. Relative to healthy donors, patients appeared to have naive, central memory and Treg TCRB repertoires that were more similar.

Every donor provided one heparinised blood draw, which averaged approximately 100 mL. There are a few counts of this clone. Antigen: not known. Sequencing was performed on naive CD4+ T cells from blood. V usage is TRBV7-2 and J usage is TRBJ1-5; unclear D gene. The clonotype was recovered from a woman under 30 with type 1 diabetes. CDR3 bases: TGTGCCAGCAGCTTAGCGCCCAACGGTCAGCCCCAGCATTTT. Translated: CASSLAPNGQPQHF.